This T cell receptor beta chain is drawn from a study of CD8 T cells in Susac syndrome. General study findings and limits: It was acknowledged by the study that relatively few individuals were included in its TCR sequencing and HLA analysis.

The germline V gene encodes CDR1 MNHEY and CDR2 SVGAGI. The germline V and J ends were trimmed by 0 bases and 3 bases, with 17 bases remaining between them. CDR3 length: 17 amino acids. Treatment-naive patients with stable or active relapsing-remitting disease served as multiple sclerosis controls. TEMRA cells were FACS-enriched, while CD8+ and CD4+ T cells were negatively isolated. Random hexamers were used to reverse transcribe 0.5 to 1 ug of RNA. Across 54 Vbeta and 13 Jbeta, TCR beta CDR3 was amplified with immunoSEQ multiplex PCR. Using its own MiXCR run on the immunoSEQ multiplex PCR reads, TCRdb lists one record per CDR3 protein. The sample comprises about 200,000 distinct CDR3 sequences, roughly 96% of which are singletons, and about 0.096% rests with the top ten. With regard to this clonotype: Its specificity is not known.

The rearrangement links TRBV6-5 to TRBJ1-1; no definite D call. Sequencing used CD4+ T cells from PBMCs. The source is a human donor with multiple sclerosis. For the CDR3, the DNA is TGTGCCAGCAGTTACTCTTCGGTCGAGGGAAGGGACACTGAAGCTTTCTTT. Translated, it gives CASSYSSVEGRDTEAFF.